A selection of T cell receptor beta chains follows, all from one sample in a study of T cell repertoires in cytomegalovirus infection. MiXCR, applied by TCRdb to the reads, yields one record per CDR3 protein. This table has about 530,000 distinct CDR3 sequences, about 25% appearing once. The sequenced sample was PBMCs. Every receptor here comes from a human donor in good health (CMV status not recorded). Some clones in this sample may be carry-over from other donors' samples. Each CDR3 is given with its conserved first and last residue. The D gene is left open where the match is weak. A row's size may be missing; if present it is once, few, many or a size class.

size	D	V	J	DNA	CDR3
few	-	TRBV6-1	TRBJ1-1	TGTGCCAGCACCCCCCCGGGAATCACTGAAGCTTTCTTT	CASTPPGITEAFF
few	-	TRBV3-1	TRBJ2-1	TGTGCCAGCAGCCTCTGGGGAGGCTACAATGAGCAGTTCTTC	CASSLWGGYNEQFF
few	-	TRBV29-1	TRBJ2-5	TGCAGCGTTGGGCCACACCAAGAGACCCAGTACTTC	CSVGPHQETQYF
-	TRBD1	TRBV27	TRBJ2-5	TGTGCCAGCAAGATCCGGGACAGGGGGCGAGAGACCCAGTACTTC	CASKIRDRGRETQYF
few	-	TRBV7-3	TRBJ2-3	TGTGCCAGCTCAATACGGGGCGATACGCAGTATTTT	CASSIRGDTQYF
-	-	TRBV5-6	TRBJ1-1	TGTGCCAGCAGCTTGTTACAGGGAACGGCTGAAGCTTTCTTT	CASSLLQGTAEAFF
few	-	TRBV14	TRBJ1-2	TGTGCCAGCAGCCAGACGGGGGGAGGCCCGTGGTACACCTTC	CASSQTGGGPWYTF
-	TRBD2	TRBV3-1	TRBJ2-1	TGTGCCAGCAGCCAAGCTCCGACTAGCGGGACAGGCAATGAGCAGTTCTTC	CASSQAPTSGTGNEQFF
few	-	TRBV24-1	TRBJ2-1	TGTGCCACCAGTGACCCCTACAATGAGCAGTTCTTC	CATSDPYNEQFF
few	-	TRBV3-1	TRBJ2-5	TGTGCCAGCAGCCAAGGGACTACGTCCACCACCCAGTACTTC	CASSQGTTSTTQYF
many	TRBD1	TRBV7-9	TRBJ2-3	TGTGCCAGCAGCTCATTCCGGGACAGGGAAATGTTTACGCAGTATTTT	CASSSFRDREMFTQYF
few	-	TRBV4-3	TRBJ1-4	TGCGCCAGCAGCCAAGAAGTGGAAGGGAGCGGGGAAAAACTGTTTTTT	CASSQEVEGSGEKLFF
-	-	TRBV29-1	TRBJ1-1	TGCAGCGTTTACCCCAGGGGTGGGAGCACTGAAGCTTTCTTT	CSVYPRGGSTEAFF
few	-	TRBV19	TRBJ2-1	TGTGCCAGTGCCCCCCCTTCTAGGAAGATCGCCTACAATGAGCAGTTCTTC	CASAPPSRKIAYNEQFF
-	TRBD2	TRBV11-2	TRBJ2-2	TGTGCCAGCAGCTTCAGGACTAGCCTCACCGGGGAGCTGTTTTTT	CASSFRTSLTGELFF
many	-	TRBV7-2	TRBJ1-4	TGTGCCAGCAGCCCTAGGCGTGTCGGTGAAAAACTGTTTTTT	CASSPRRVGEKLFF
-	TRBD1	TRBV5-8	TRBJ1-5	TGTGCCAGCAGCTTGCAGGGGGCTAAGCCCCAGCATTTT	CASSLQGAKPQHF
few	-	TRBV12-3/TRBV12-4	TRBJ2-5	TGTGCCAGCAGTACTAATCCGATCCAAGAGACCCAGTACTTC	CASSTNPIQETQYF
many	-	TRBV7-9	TRBJ2-1	TGTGCCAGCAGCTTCGGATACGATGAGCAGTTCTTC	CASSFGYDEQFF
many	-	TRBV7-2	TRBJ2-3	TGTGCCAGCAGCTTACCGGGGATGAAAGGTCCGTATTTT	CASSLPGMKGPYF
-	TRBD2	TRBV5-1	TRBJ2-1	TGCGCCAGCAGCTTCGAGCGGGGGTACAATGAGCAGTTCTTC	CASSFERGYNEQFF
few	-	TRBV11-2	TRBJ2-5	TGTGCCAGCAGCTTGAAGGGGGAGACCCAGTACTTC	CASSLKGETQYF
many	-	TRBV7-2	TRBJ2-1	TGTGCCAGCACCTTTAGAGGGGGGAATGAGCAGTTCTTC	CASTFRGGNEQFF
-	-	TRBV12-3/TRBV12-4	TRBJ1-2	TGTGCCAGCAGTCCCATACCTTCCTATGGCTACACCTTC	CASSPIPSYGYTF
-	-	TRBV6-1	TRBJ2-1	TGTGCCAGCGATTGGGAGGACGAGCAGTTCTTC	CASDWEDEQFF
-	-	TRBV9	TRBJ1-3	TGTGCCAGCAGCGCCATTCTCTCTGGAAACACCATATATTTT	CASSAILSGNTIYF
-	-	TRBV11-2	TRBJ1-5	TGTGCCAGCAGCCCGTCCGGGGCTTACAATCAGCCCCAGCATTTT	CASSPSGAYNQPQHF
-	-	TRBV6-2/TRBV6-3	TRBJ1-1	TGTGCCAGCAGGCTTACCCAACAGGGCACTGAAGCTTTCTTT	CASRLTQQGTEAFF
-	TRBD1	TRBV11-2	TRBJ1-1	TGTGCCAGCAGCTTAGGCTCTTTGACAGGGAGGCCTGAAGCTTTCTTT	CASSLGSLTGRPEAFF
many	TRBD2	TRBV7-2	TRBJ2-1	TGTGCCAGCAGCTTTACTAGCGTCGGGATCTACAATGAGCAGTTCTTC	CASSFTSVGIYNEQFF
-	-	TRBV4-2	TRBJ2-1	TGTGCCAGCAGCCAAGAAGGGGTTGGCGCGACCACGAAGGATGAGCAGTTCTTC	CASSQEGVGATTKDEQFF
few	-	TRBV29-1	TRBJ2-6	TGCAGCGCCACGGCCAGCTCTGGGGCCAACGTCCTGACTTTC	CSATASSGANVLTF
many	TRBD1	TRBV7-3	TRBJ1-6	TGTGCCAGCAGAACCGACAGGGGCGGGTCCTATAATTCACCCCTCCACTTT	CASRTDRGGSYNSPLHF
-	TRBD2	TRBV7-2	TRBJ2-5	TGTGCCAGCAGCTTATTGCGGGGGGAAGAGACCCAGTACTTC	CASSLLRGEETQYF
-	-	TRBV5-4	TRBJ1-1	TGTGCCAGCAGCTTGGGCAGGATTAACACTGAAGCTTTCTTT	CASSLGRINTEAFF
-	TRBD1	TRBV12-3/TRBV12-4	TRBJ2-1	TGTGCCAGCAGTTCCACAGGGGTGAATGAGCAGTTCTTC	CASSSTGVNEQFF
many	-	TRBV7-6	TRBJ2-5	TGTGCCAGCAGCCCTGGACCATACTTCCAAGAGACCCAGTACTTC	CASSPGPYFQETQYF
-	TRBD2	TRBV5-1	TRBJ2-7	TGCGCCAGCAGCTCTAGCGGGGACTACGAGCAGTACTTC	CASSSSGDYEQYF
few	-	TRBV4-3	TRBJ2-1	TGCGCCAGCAGCCAAGTCAACAGGGTGGGTTACAATGAGCAGTTCTTC	CASSQVNRVGYNEQFF
-	TRBD1	TRBV10-3	TRBJ1-2	TGTGCCGCCAGGGGGGGGCCAGGGTATGGCTACACCTTC	CAARGGPGYGYTF
-	-	TRBV6-5	TRBJ1-1	TGTGCCACTTCGGACAGTCCCACTGAAGCTTTCTTT	CATSDSPTEAFF
-	-	TRBV19	TRBJ1-6	TGTGCCAGTAGTATAGACCGGGACAATGATAATTCACCCCTCCACTTT	CASSIDRDNDNSPLHF
-	-	TRBV6-2/TRBV6-3	TRBJ2-7	TGTGCCAGCAGTTACGACACGTACGAGCAGTACTTC	CASSYDTYEQYF
-	-	TRBV12-5	TRBJ2-1	TGTGCTAGTGGTCGACTCAGGGACCTCCGAGGGTCCTACAATGAGCAGTTCTTC	CASGRLRDLRGSYNEQFF
few	TRBD2	TRBV9	TRBJ2-3	TGTGCCAGCGGGAGGGCGCTAGATACGCAGTATTTT	CASGRALDTQYF
-	TRBD1	TRBV19	TRBJ1-6	TGTGCCAGTAGTACTCGGGACAGAGCTATTCGTAATTCACCCCTCCACTTT	CASSTRDRAIRNSPLHF
-	-	TRBV6-2/TRBV6-3	TRBJ1-1	TGTGCCAGCAGTTACGACACTGAAGCTTTCTTT	CASSYDTEAFF
-	-	TRBV7-9	TRBJ1-6	TGTGCCAGCAGCCCGGACCCCCAGCAACCCCTCCACTTT	CASSPDPQQPLHF
few	-	TRBV6-2/TRBV6-3	TRBJ1-1	TGTGCCATCGAAACCGCGGGGCGCGGCGCGGGCGCTTTCTTT	CAIETAGRGAGAFF
-	-	TRBV11-2	TRBJ2-7	TGTGCCAGCAGCTTTTCTAGTCCCTCCTACGAGCAGTACTTC	CASSFSSPSYEQYF
-	TRBD1	TRBV6-2/TRBV6-3	TRBJ1-5	TGTGCCAGCTATTCCACAGACACCGGGACAGGGGGGCATCAGCCCCAGCATTTT	CASYSTDTGTGGHQPQHF
few	-	TRBV6-2/TRBV6-3	TRBJ2-4	TGTGCCAGCAGTCTCGACCTAGCCAAAAACATTCAGTACTTC	CASSLDLAKNIQYF